The 4 T cell receptor beta chains below all came from one sample that was sequenced in a study of T cells after yellow fever vaccination. From the 5' RACE reads, TCRdb called clonotypes with MiXCR, one entry per CDR3 protein. The sample contains 200,000 to 300,000 distinct CDR3 sequences, 6.5% to 7.5% of which appear only once. The source material was CD4+ T cells sorted from PBMCs, sampled on the day of the yellow fever booster vaccination. Every receptor here comes from a man aged 25 to 40 who received the YFV17D yellow fever vaccine.

This clonotype has only a few counts. This chain connects TRBV2 to TRBJ2-7, with TRBD2 matching 7 bases. V lost 7 bases and J lost 6; bases outside the gene matches: 9. CDR3 length equals 13 residues. The germline V gene has CDR1 SNHLY and CDR2 FYNNEI. The DNA of the CDR3 is TGTGCCAGCAAGCTTGGCAGGGAGGGCGAGCAGTACTTC. Protein product: CASKLGREGEQYF.

This clonotype was seen a few times. J is TRBJ2-1 and V is TRBV5-1; maybe TRBD1 (6 bases). Germline CDR1 and CDR2: SGHRS and YFSETQ. CDR3 length equals 14 residues. V dropped 4 bases and J dropped 0 bases, with 8 bases sitting between them. CDR3 residues: CASSMDSSYNEQFF. For the CDR3, the DNA is TGCGCCAGCAGCATGGACAGCTCCTACAATGAGCAGTTCTTC.

This clonotype was seen at least ten times. The chain recombines TRBV7-2 with TRBJ2-5; possible D gene TRBD1, 6 bases. V gave up 3 bases and J gave up 2 bases, with 13 bases separating them. This CDR3 is 15 amino acids long. CDR1 SGHTA and CDR2 FQGNSA come from the germline V gene. In DNA, the CDR3 is TGTGCCAGCAGCTTTTCCCAGGGGCTACAAGAGACCCAGTACTTC. As protein: CASSFSQGLQETQYF.

This clonotype was found many times. V usage is TRBV7-8 and J usage is TRBJ2-1, with D possibly matching TRBD2 (6 bases). Looked up from germline, CDR1 is SGHVS and CDR2 is FQNEAQ. The CDR3 length is 15 residues. Trimming cost V 7 bases and J 4 bases, with 17 bases left between them. This chain's CDR3 is CASTRRESGYNEQFF. As DNA, the CDR3 is TGTGCCAGCACCCGGAGGGAATCGGGGTACAATGAGCAGTTCTTC.